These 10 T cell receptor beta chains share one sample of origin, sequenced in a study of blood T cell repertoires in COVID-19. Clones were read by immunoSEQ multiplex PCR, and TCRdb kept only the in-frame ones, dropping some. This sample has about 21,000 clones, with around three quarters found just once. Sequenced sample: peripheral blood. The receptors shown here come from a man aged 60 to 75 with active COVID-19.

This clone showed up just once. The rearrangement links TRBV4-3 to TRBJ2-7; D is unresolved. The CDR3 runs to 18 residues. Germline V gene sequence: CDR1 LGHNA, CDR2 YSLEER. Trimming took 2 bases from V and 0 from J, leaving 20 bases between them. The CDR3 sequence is CASSQYPPSVPNSYEQYF. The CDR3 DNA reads TGCGCCAGCAGCCAATATCCCCCCTCCGTACCTAACTCCTACGAGCAGTACTTC.

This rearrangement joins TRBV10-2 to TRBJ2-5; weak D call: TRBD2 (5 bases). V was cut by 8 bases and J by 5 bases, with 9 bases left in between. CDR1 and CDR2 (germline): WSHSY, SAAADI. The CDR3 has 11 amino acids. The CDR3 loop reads CASAEEETQYF. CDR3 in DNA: TGCGCCAGCGCGGAGGAGGAGACCCAGTACTTC.

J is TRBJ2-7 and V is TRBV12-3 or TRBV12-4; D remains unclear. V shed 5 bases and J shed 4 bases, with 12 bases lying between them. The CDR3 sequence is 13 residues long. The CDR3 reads CASSQTRLYEQYF. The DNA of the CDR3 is TGTGCCAGCAGTCAGACTCGTCTTTACGAGCAGTACTTC.

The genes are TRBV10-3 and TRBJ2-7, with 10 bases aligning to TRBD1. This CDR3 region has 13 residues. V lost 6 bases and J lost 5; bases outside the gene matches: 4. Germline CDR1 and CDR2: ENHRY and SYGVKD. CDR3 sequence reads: CAIRSGTGDEQYF. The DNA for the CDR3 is TGTGCCATCAGGTCCGGGACAGGGGACGAGCAGTACTTC.

CDR3 protein: CASSSLEGGGYTF. Here the CDR3 DNA reads TGTGCCAGCAGCTCCCTCGAGGGTGGCGGCTACACCTTC. This sequence joins TRBV5-6 and TRBJ1-2, with no clear D. V was shortened by 3 bases and J by 8 bases, with 14 bases between the two germline ends. This CDR3 is 13 amino acids long. Per the germline V gene, CDR1 is SGHDT and CDR2 is YYEEEE.

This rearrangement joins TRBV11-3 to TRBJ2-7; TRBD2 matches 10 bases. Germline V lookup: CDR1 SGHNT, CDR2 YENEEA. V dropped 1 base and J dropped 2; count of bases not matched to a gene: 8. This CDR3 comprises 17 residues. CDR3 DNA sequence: TGTGCCAGCAGCTTAGGGGTGGGGCTAGCGGGGGCCTACGAGCAGTACTTC. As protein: CASSLGVGLAGAYEQYF.

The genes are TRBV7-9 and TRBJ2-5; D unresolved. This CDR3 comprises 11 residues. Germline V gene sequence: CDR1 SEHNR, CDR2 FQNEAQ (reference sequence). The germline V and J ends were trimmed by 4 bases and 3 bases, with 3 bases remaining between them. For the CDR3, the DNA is TGTGCCAGCAGCTCGGAAGAGACCCAGTACTTC. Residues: CASSSEETQYF.

In DNA, the CDR3 is TGTGCCAGCAGTACCCCTTTCCACTTAGATACGCAGTATTTT. The encoded protein is CASSTPFHLDTQYF. V usage is TRBV6-2 or TRBV6-3 and J usage is TRBJ2-3; no reliable D call. V gave up 5 bases and J gave up 5 bases, with 14 bases separating them. The CDR3 extends over 14 amino acids. CDR1 and CDR2 from the germline V gene are MNHEY and SVGEGT.

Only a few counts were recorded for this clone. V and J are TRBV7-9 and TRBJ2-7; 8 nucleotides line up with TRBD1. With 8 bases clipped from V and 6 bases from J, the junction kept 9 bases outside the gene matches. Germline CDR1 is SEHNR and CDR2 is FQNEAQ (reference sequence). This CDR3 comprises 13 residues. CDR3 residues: CASAAYTGGEQYF. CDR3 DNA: TGTGCCAGCGCGGCCTATACAGGGGGCGAGCAGTACTTC.

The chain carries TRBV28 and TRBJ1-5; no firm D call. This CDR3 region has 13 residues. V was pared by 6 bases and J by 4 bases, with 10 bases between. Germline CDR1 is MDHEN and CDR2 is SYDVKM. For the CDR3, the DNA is TGTGCCAGCAGGCTACTAAGAAATCAGCCCCAGCATTTT. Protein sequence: CASRLLRNQPQHF.